The 20 T cell receptor beta chains given below trace back to one sample, sequenced in a study of blood T cell repertoires in COVID-19. The table came from immunoSEQ multiplex PCR; TCRdb's copy has only in-frame clones and leaves some out. The repertoire holds 150,000 to 200,000 clones, with about 86% as singletons. The sequencing sample was made of peripheral blood. The receptors come from a woman aged 55-70 years with COVID-19, enrolled during active disease.

The rearrangement joins TRBV19 to TRBJ2-2, with 9 bases aligning to TRBD1. Germline CDR1 reads LNHDA; CDR2 reads SQIVND (reference sequence). This CDR3 comprises 16 residues. J lost 5 bases, V lost 7 bases, and 11 bases had no gene match. The CDR3 DNA sequence: TGTGCCAGTACTGTCGACAGGGGGTTTTTGACCGGGGAGCTGTTTTTT. Translating gives CASTVDRGFLTGELFF.

This chain links TRBV5-4 with TRBJ1-1; 7 nucleotides agree with TRBD1. V shed 2 bases and J 3 bases; nucleotides not matched to a gene: 10. The length of the CDR3 is 16 residues. Germline CDR1 is SGHNT and CDR2 is YYREEE (reference sequence). The CDR3: CASSLAQGGIHTEAFF. CDR3 DNA: TGTGCCAGCAGCTTAGCGCAGGGGGGTATCCACACTGAAGCTTTCTTT.

This clone was found once. The chain combines TRBV5-1 with TRBJ1-1; TRBD1 is a possible D gene (5 bases). The V end lost 1 base, the J end lost 0 bases, and 7 bases lay between the germline ends. Germline V lookup: CDR1 SGHRS, CDR2 YFSETQ. CDR3 length equals 14 residues. The CDR3 DNA reads TGCGCCAGCAGCTTGCTCAGGGTGAACACTGAAGCTTTCTTT. Translating gives CASSLLRVNTEAFF.

The chain employs TRBV30 and TRBJ1-2, with 7 positions matching TRBD1. Germline V gene sequence: CDR1 GTSNPN, CDR2 SVGIG (reference sequence). V lost 5 bases and J lost 7; bases outside the gene matches: 10. This CDR3 is built from 13 residues. CDR3 protein: CAWGAGQLGGYTF. DNA of the CDR3: TGTGCCTGGGGTGCGGGACAGCTAGGTGGCTACACCTTC.

The chain uses TRBV4-2 and TRBJ2-2; tentative D call: TRBD2 (5 bases). Trimming stripped 3 bases from V and 1 base from J, with 9 bases between. The CDR3 runs to 15 residues. Germline CDR1 LGHNA, CDR2 YNFKEQ. DNA of the CDR3: TGTGCCAGCAGCCACTCCGCGGGGAACACCGGGGAGCTGTTTTTT. Residues: CASSHSAGNTGELFF.

This sequence joins TRBV6-5 and TRBJ2-7; the D gene is possibly TRBD2 (6 bases). Germline CDR1 is MNHEY and CDR2 is SVGAGI. The CDR3 contains 11 residues. V lost 6 bases to trimming and J lost 4 bases, with 7 bases between them. In nucleotides, the CDR3 is TGTGCCAGCAGGGAGGGGTACGAGCAGTACTTC. As protein: CASREGYEQYF.

This rearrangement joins TRBV19 to TRBJ2-5, with TRBD1 identical over 9 bases. V was pared by 6 bases and J by 4 bases, with 9 bases of the junction left unmatched. The CDR3 runs to 15 residues. Germline V gene lookup returns CDR1 LNHDA and CDR2 SQIVND (reference sequence). The CDR3 nucleotides are TGTGCCAGTAGGGGGGGGACAGGGTGGCGAGAGACCCAGTACTTC. Its protein product is CASRGGTGWRETQYF.

This chain joins TRBV11-2 and TRBJ1-2, with 8 bases fitting TRBD1. The CDR3 sequence is 17 residues long. CDR1 and CDR2 from the germline V gene are SGHAT and FQNNGV. Trimming at V came to 5 bases and at J to 2 bases, leaving 13 bases not matched to a gene. In DNA, the CDR3 is TGTGCCAGCAGCCTAACACCCTTCGGACAGGGCAACTATGGCTACACCTTC. Protein: CASSLTPFGQGNYGYTF.

V gene TRBV28 combines with J gene TRBJ2-3, with 7 bases lining up with TRBD1. V was clipped by 8 bases and J by 0 bases; unmatched bases: 8. This CDR3 is built from 15 residues. Germline assignment: CDR1 MDHEN and CDR2 SYDVKM. The CDR3 DNA reads TGTGCCAGCCTAAACAGGGGAACTAGCACAGATACGCAGTATTTT. Translating gives CASLNRGTSTDTQYF. The full variable domain, its missing parts supplied by reference TRBV28 and TRBJ2-3, is DVKVTQSSRYLVKRTGEKVFLECVQDMDHENMFWYRQDPGLGLRLIYFSYDVKMKEKGDIPEGYSVSREKKERFSLILESASTNQTSMYLCASLNRGTSTDTQYFGPGTRLTVL.

As DNA, the CDR3 is TGTGCCAGTAGTATTCTGCCAATCGGAAGGACTTTAGGGCAAGAGACCCAGTACTTC. This sequence encodes CASSILPIGRTLGQETQYF. The V and J genes are TRBV19 and TRBJ2-5; D possibly corresponds to TRBD2 (5 bases). V shed 3 bases and J shed 2 bases, with 25 bases lying between them. The CDR3 contains 19 residues. CDR1 and CDR2 (germline): LNHDA, SQIVND (reference sequence).

The chain uses TRBV9 and TRBJ1-2; TRBD1 aligns across 7 bases. Trimming at V came to 2 bases and at J to 3 bases, leaving 7 bases not matched to a gene. Germline CDR1 SGDLS, CDR2 YYNGEE. This CDR3 is built from 15 residues. CDR3 nucleotides: TGTGCCAGCAGCGTTGGCCCCGGGACAGACTATGGCTACACCTTC. Amino acid sequence: CASSVGPGTDYGYTF. Filled out from reference TRBV9 and TRBJ1-2, the complete variable domain reads DSGVTQTPKHLITATGQRVTLRCSPRSGDLSVYWYQQSLDQGLQFLIQYYNGEERAKGNILERFSAQQFPDLHSELNLSSLELGDSALYFCASSVGPGTDYGYTFGSGTRLTVV.

This rearrangement joins TRBV19 to TRBJ2-7; 11 bases are shared with TRBD2. The germline CDR1 and CDR2 sequences are LNHDA and SQIVND (reference sequence). Trimming cost V 5 bases and J 3 bases; bases outside gene matches: 6. The CDR3 is made up of 15 amino acids. The CDR3 coding sequence is TGTGCCAGTAGTGCCTTGACTAGCGGGAACTACGAGCAGTACTTC. Translated, it gives CASSALTSGNYEQYF. The full variable domain, completed using reference TRBV19 and TRBJ2-7, is DGGITQSPKYLFRKEGQNVTLSCEQNLNHDAMYWYRQDPGQGLRLIYYSQIVNDFQKGDIAEGYSVSREKKESFPLTVTSAQKNPTAFYLCASSALTSGNYEQYFGPGTRLTVT.

The rearrangement joins TRBV4-1 to TRBJ2-3; 11 bases line up with TRBD2. The CDR3 loop spans 16 amino acids. Germline CDR1 and CDR2: MGHRA and YSYEKL. With 0 bases clipped from V and 6 bases from J, the junction kept 5 bases outside the gene matches. CDR3 sequence (DNA): TGCGCCAGCAGCCAAGATCCCTCTAGCGGGAGGGATACGCAGTATTTT. Translation gives CASSQDPSSGRDTQYF.

The rearrangement links TRBV28 to TRBJ1-2, with TRBD1 matching over 8 bases. The CDR3 totals 14 residues. J gave up 9 bases and V 5 bases, and 11 bases lay outside the gene matches. The germline CDR1 and CDR2 sequences are MDHEN and SYDVKM. CDR3 sequence reads: CASSRGTGGRSYTF. The CDR3 nucleotides read TGTGCCAGCAGTCGAGGGACAGGTGGCCGGAGCTACACCTTC.

The chain employs TRBV6-6 and TRBJ2-7, with 7 positions matching TRBD1. With 0 bases clipped from V and 2 bases from J, the junction kept 4 bases outside the gene matches. CDR1 and CDR2 from the germline V gene are MNHNY and SVGAGI (reference sequence). There are 15 residues in the CDR3. In DNA form, the CDR3 reads TGTGCCAGCAGTTACTCCGACAGGGCCACCTACGAGCAGTACTTC. The encoded protein is CASSYSDRATYEQYF.

This chain joins TRBV9 and TRBJ2-7, with 8 nucleotides matching TRBD2. V trimming: 0 bases; J trimming: 3 bases; junction bases outside the gene matches: 2. CDR1 and CDR2 (germline): SGDLS, YYNGEE. This CDR3 is 14 amino acids long. The CDR3: CASSVDGRDYEQYF. CDR3 DNA: TGTGCCAGCAGCGTAGACGGGAGGGACTACGAGCAGTACTTC. Looking up the rest from reference TRBV9 and TRBJ2-7 gives the full variable domain: DSGVTQTPKHLITATGQRVTLRCSPRSGDLSVYWYQQSLDQGLQFLIQYYNGEERAKGNILERFSAQQFPDLHSELNLSSLELGDSALYFCASSVDGRDYEQYFGPGTRLTVT.

The rearrangement links TRBV5-1 to TRBJ2-1; 9 positions agree with TRBD1. J was trimmed by 6 bases and V by 5 bases; bases with no gene match: 6. Germline CDR1 reads SGHRS; CDR2 reads YFSETQ. The CDR3 covers 14 residues. The CDR3 DNA sequence: TGCGCCAGCAGACCAACAGGGGGCCTCAATGAGCAGTTCTTC. Its protein is CASRPTGGLNEQFF. Full variable domain (remainder filled in from reference TRBV5-1 and TRBJ2-1): KAGVTQTPRYLIKTRGQQVTLSCSPISGHRSVSWYQQTPGQGLQFLFEYFSETQRNKGNFPGRFSGRQFSNSRSEMNVSTLELGDSALYLCASRPTGGLNEQFFGPGTRLTVL.

This clone is medium-sized. This CDR3 reads CASSPQGGPQHF. CDR3 in DNA: TGTGCCAGCAGTCCCCAGGGGGGGCCCCAGCATTTT. J is TRBJ1-5 and V is TRBV6-2 or TRBV6-3; TRBD1 agrees at 7 bases. Trimming removed 5 bases from V and 9 bases from J; junction bases left unmatched: 4. CDR1 is MNHEY and CDR2 is SVGEGT in the germline V gene. This CDR3 is 12 amino acids long.

The gene calls are TRBV7-2 and TRBJ1-4; no reliable D call. Germline V lookup: CDR1 SGHTA, CDR2 FQGNSA. The CDR3 sequence is 15 residues long. Trimming removed 2 bases at V and 7 bases at J, with 14 bases between. This chain's CDR3 is CASSLSTSRGEKLFF. CDR3 nucleotides: TGTGCCAGCAGCTTAAGTACTTCCCGGGGTGAAAAACTGTTTTTT.

This chain uses TRBV19 with TRBJ2-6; D ambiguous. V was shortened by 2 bases and J by 2 bases, with 13 bases between the two germline ends. The CDR3 contains 17 residues. Germline V gives CDR1 LNHDA, CDR2 SQIVND (reference sequence). This CDR3 is CASSISGSLTGANVLTF. The DNA for the CDR3 is TGTGCCAGTAGTATATCCGGTAGCTTAACTGGGGCCAACGTCCTGACTTTC.